These 8 T cell receptor beta chains share one sample of origin, sequenced in a study of PD-1 blockade in classical Hodgkin lymphoma. The time point: cycle 4 day 1 (C4D1), after 6 weeks of nivolumab. Each patient experienced a relapse that followed autologous stem cell transplantation, and brentuximab vedotin exposure varied. Produced via immunoSEQ multiplex PCR; TCRdb's table is partial and in-frame only. The top ten hold around a fifth of the sample, which has about 110,000 clones, roughly 89% seen once. The sequencing here drew on peripheral blood mononuclear cells (PBMCs), taken before the fourth cycle of nivolumab. These receptors all come from a human donor with classical Hodgkin lymphoma.

The chain combines TRBV6-1 with TRBJ2-7; 8 bases fit TRBD1. The germline gives CDR1 MNHNS, CDR2 SASEGT. Trimming cost V 4 bases and J 5 bases; bases outside gene matches: 16. The CDR3 totals 17 residues. The CDR3 loop reads CASSANGIGQGIHEQYF. The CDR3 region has the DNA TGTGCCAGCAGTGCAAATGGGATAGGACAGGGCATCCACGAGCAGTACTTC.

The V gene is TRBV4-1, the J gene TRBJ1-2; D unclear. Deletions cut 1 base from V and 2 bases from J, with 14 bases between. This CDR3 has 16 amino acids. CDR1 and CDR2 from the germline V gene are MGHRA and YSYEKL. The CDR3 coding sequence is TGCGCCAGCAGCCAAGTGAGCGAGGACGGAAACTATGGCTACACCTTC. This translates into CASSQVSEDGNYGYTF.

The chain combines TRBV10-2 with TRBJ2-1; D is possibly TRBD2 (6 bases). This CDR3 comprises 14 residues. Germline loops: CDR1 WSHSY, CDR2 SAAADI. V gave up 0 bases and J gave up 6 bases, with 9 bases separating them. The CDR3 nucleotides are TGCGCCAGCAGTGAGTCGGGCGGGGTCAATGAGCAGTTCTTC. Its protein product is CASSESGGVNEQFF.

J is TRBJ2-3 and V is TRBV30; D is unresolved. The CDR3 sequence is 12 residues long. Looked up from germline, CDR1 is GTSNPN and CDR2 is SVGIG (reference sequence). Trimming shortened V by 4 bases and J by 5 bases, and 10 bases separated the two germline ends. CDR3 loop: CAWTPHQDTQYF. For the CDR3, the DNA is TGTGCCTGGACCCCCCACCAAGATACGCAGTATTTT. Supplemented by reference TRBV30 and TRBJ2-3, the full variable domain reads SQTIHQWPATLVQPVGSPLSLECTVEGTSNPNLYWYRQAAGRGLQLLFYSVGIGQISSEVPQNLSASRPQDRQFILSSKKLLLSDSGFYLCAWTPHQDTQYFGPGTRLTVL.

This clone was found once. The J gene is TRBJ2-1, the V gene TRBV13; D remains ambiguous. Germline V gives CDR1 PRHDT, CDR2 FYEKMQ (reference sequence). V lost 1 base and J 8 bases, leaving 15 bases between the germline ends. The CDR3 is 15 residues long. DNA for the CDR3: TGTGCCAGCAGCTTAGTCGATAAGCCCCCCCATGAGCAGTTCTTC. Amino acids: CASSLVDKPPHEQFF.

This clone was seen once. The J gene is TRBJ1-2, the V gene TRBV4-1, with D uncertain. V lost 2 bases and J 5 bases, leaving 21 bases between the germline ends. The CDR3 runs to 17 residues. Germline V CDR1 and CDR2: MGHRA, YSYEKL. Written as DNA, the CDR3 is TGCGCCAGCAGCCAAAAAGAGTCTGGCGTTTCATCGTATGGCTACACCTTC. This encodes CASSQKESGVSSYGYTF.

This chain uses TRBV10-1 with TRBJ2-2; 8 bases agree with TRBD1. Germline V CDR1 and CDR2: WNHNN, SYGVQD (reference sequence). The CDR3 is 15 amino acids. The J segment lost 5 bases and the V segment lost 2 bases, leaving 4 bases of the junction unmatched. The CDR3 nucleotides read TGCGCCAGCAGTGAGGGACAGGGATGGACCGGGGAGCTGTTTTTT. Translated: CASSEGQGWTGELFF.

This clone occurred a few times. This sequence joins TRBV25-1 and TRBJ2-3; 16 nucleotides agree with TRBD2. CDR3 length: 18 amino acids. Germline lookup yields CDR1 MGHDK and CDR2 SYGVNS. The ends lost 7 bases at V and 1 base at J; junction bases unmatched: 8. CDR3 in amino acids: CASTPAGTSGRGTDTQYF. The DNA for the CDR3 is TGTGCCAGCACCCCGGCCGGGACTAGCGGGAGGGGCACAGATACGCAGTATTTT.